What follows are 29 T cell receptor beta chains derived from one specimen sequenced in a study of T-cell memory formation after mild COVID-19. MiXCR, applied by TCRdb to the 5' RACE reads, yields one record per CDR3 protein. The sample lists 95,000 to 120,000 distinct CDR3 sequences, 22% occurring once. Source material: PBMCs or a T cell subset sorted from them (not recorded which). These receptors were obtained from a man between 18 and 35 years old who had mild COVID-19 (a few samples of this study predate the infection). Cell type and time point are not known.

This clonotype was counted between two and nine times. The chain carries TRBV5-1 and TRBJ2-3, with D perhaps assigned TRBD1 or TRBD2 (5 bases each). Trimming removed 4 bases at V and 0 bases at J, with 12 bases between. From germline, CDR1 is SGHRS and CDR2 YFSETQ. This CDR3 has 15 amino acids. This CDR3 is CASSQGTTSTDTQYF. CDR3 nucleotides: TGCGCCAGCAGCCAAGGGACCACTAGCACAGATACGCAGTATTTT.

This clonotype has just a few counts. The chain carries TRBV6-2 or TRBV6-3 and TRBJ1-1; 9 bases line up with TRBD1. From germline, CDR1 is MNHEY and CDR2 SVGEGT. The CDR3 runs 15 residues. V shed 6 bases and J 5 bases; nucleotides not matched to a gene: 10. The CDR3 sequence: CASRDTGGEGTEAFF. The CDR3 coding sequence is TGTGCCAGCAGGGACACAGGGGGCGAAGGGACTGAAGCTTTCTTT.

The V gene is TRBV6-5, the J gene TRBJ1-5; possible D gene TRBD1, 5 bases. The CDR3 has 15 residues. The V gene's germline CDR1 is MNHEY and CDR2 SVGAGI. V gave up 0 bases and J gave up 5 bases, with 11 bases separating them. The CDR3 reads CASSYSGAPHQPQHF. The CDR3, as DNA: TGTGCCAGCAGTTACTCCGGGGCCCCCCATCAGCCCCAGCATTTT.

This clonotype was observed a few times. V gene TRBV7-6 combines with J gene TRBJ2-7; TRBD2 agrees at 7 bases. This CDR3 has 15 residues. CDR1 SGHVS and CDR2 FNYEAQ come from the germline V gene. Trimming cost V 1 base and J 0 bases; bases outside gene matches: 3. CDR3 in amino acids: CASSLGRGSSYEQYV. Written as DNA, the CDR3 is TGTGCCAGCAGCTTAGGGCGGGGGAGCTCCTACGAGCAGTACGTC.

V usage is TRBV29-1 and J usage is TRBJ2-3, with D possibly TRBD1 on 5 matching bases. The CDR3 sequence is 15 residues long. Germline V CDR1 and CDR2: SQVTM, ANQGSEA. V lost 6 bases and J 4 bases, leaving 20 bases between the germline ends. The CDR3 loop reads CSVPGWQGMADTQYF. CDR3 coding DNA: TGCAGCGTCCCGGGTTGGCAGGGTATGGCAGATACGCAGTATTTT.

V usage is TRBV9 and J usage is TRBJ1-4; TRBD1 matches at 9 bases. The CDR3 has 15 amino acids. V trimming: 4 bases; J trimming: 8 bases; junction bases outside the gene matches: 9. Germline V gene sequence: CDR1 SGDLS, CDR2 YYNGEE. Here the CDR3 reads CASSPWGQGGEKLFF. The CDR3 nucleotides read TGTGCCAGCAGCCCATGGGGACAGGGTGGAGAAAAACTGTTTTTT.

This clonotype was counted only a few times. The V call is TRBV27, the J call TRBJ2-1; D is undetermined. The germline V gene encodes CDR1 MNHEY and CDR2 SMNVEV (reference sequence). CDR3 length equals 13 residues. The ends were cut back, 8 bases at V and 2 bases at J, with 10 bases in the middle. The CDR3 sequence is CASGVTTYNEQFF. The CDR3 DNA sequence: TGTGCCAGCGGGGTAACTACCTACAATGAGCAGTTCTTC.

This clonotype was picked up a small number of times. The chain recombines TRBV5-6 with TRBJ1-1; 8 bases are a match to TRBD1. V shed 3 bases, J shed 1 base, and the junction held 5 bases outside the gene matches. The CDR3 sequence is 15 residues long. Germline V gives CDR1 SGHDT, CDR2 YYEEEE. CDR3 in amino acids: CASSSRGQGNTEAFF. The CDR3 region has the DNA TGTGCCAGCAGCTCGCGTGGACAGGGGAACACTGAAGCTTTCTTT.

This clonotype appeared once. The chain joins TRBV9 to TRBJ1-1; TRBD1 agrees at 10 bases. V shed 3 bases and J 6 bases; nucleotides not matched to a gene: 8. The CDR3 totals 15 residues. CDR1 and CDR2 (germline): SGDLS, YYNGEE. The DNA of the CDR3 is TGTGCCAGCAGCGCTCTCAGGGACAGGGGCGCTGAAGCTTTCTTT. Translated: CASSALRDRGAEAFF. Full variable domain (missing parts from reference TRBV9 and TRBJ1-1): DSGVTQTPKHLITATGQRVTLRCSPRSGDLSVYWYQQSLDQGLQFLIQYYNGEERAKGNILERFSAQQFPDLHSELNLSSLELGDSALYFCASSALRDRGAEAFFGQGTRLTVV.

This clonotype showed up many times. The rearrangement uses TRBV15 and TRBJ2-5; D is perhaps TRBD1 or TRBD2 (6 bases each). This CDR3 comprises 15 residues. Germline values: CDR1 LNHNV, CDR2 YYDKDF (reference sequence). V was clipped by 8 bases and J by 1 base, with 17 bases between them. The chain's CDR3 is CATSEGTGAQETQYF. CDR3 in DNA: TGTGCCACCTCAGAGGGCACGGGGGCCCAAGAGACCCAGTACTTC.

This clonotype occurred a few times. This chain uses TRBV7-2 with TRBJ2-3, with TRBD2 matching 13 bases. Germline values: CDR1 SGHTA, CDR2 FQGNSA. J gave up 4 bases and V 4 bases, and 2 bases lay outside the gene matches. CDR3 length equals 15 residues. The CDR3 nucleotides read TGTGCCAGCAGCTCGGGGACTAGCGGGGCAGATACGCAGTATTTT. This gives the protein CASSSGTSGADTQYF.

The chain carries TRBV29-1 and TRBJ2-1, with D possibly matching TRBD1 (6 bases). V was shortened by 3 bases and J by 8 bases, with 11 bases between the two germline ends. The CDR3 runs to 12 residues. From germline, CDR1 is SQVTM and CDR2 ANQGSEA. This CDR3 reads CSVEGAIDEQFF. The DNA for the CDR3 is TGCAGCGTTGAGGGGGCAATCGATGAGCAGTTCTTC.

This clonotype was recorded a few times. The rearrangement uses TRBV9 and TRBJ2-6; possible D gene TRBD2, 5 bases. This CDR3 comprises 13 residues. V was trimmed by 4 bases and J by 4 bases, leaving 6 bases between them. Germline CDR1 SGDLS, CDR2 YYNGEE. For the CDR3, the DNA is TGTGCCAGCAGCCCGGGAGGGGCCAACGTCCTGACTTTC. The encoded protein is CASSPGGANVLTF.

The chain links TRBV9 to TRBJ2-3; D could derive from TRBD1 or TRBD2 (5 bases each). V lost 2 bases and J lost 1, with 11 bases in between. The CDR3 totals 15 residues. Germline V gene sequence: CDR1 SGDLS, CDR2 YYNGEE. CDR3 sequence: CASSVSGAGTDTQYF. The CDR3, as DNA: TGTGCCAGCAGCGTTTCCGGGGCCGGCACAGATACGCAGTATTTT. Using reference TRBV9 and TRBJ2-3 for the parts outside the CDR3, the full variable domain is DSGVTQTPKHLITATGQRVTLRCSPRSGDLSVYWYQQSLDQGLQFLIQYYNGEERAKGNILERFSAQQFPDLHSELNLSSLELGDSALYFCASSVSGAGTDTQYFGPGTRLTVL.

This clonotype showed up just a few times. This CDR3 reads CASSSLRAGADTEAFF. DNA of the CDR3: TGTGCCAGCAGTTCCCTCCGGGCAGGGGCGGACACTGAAGCTTTCTTT. The chain uses TRBV7-9 and TRBJ1-1; D is possibly TRBD1 (6 bases). Trimming took 6 bases from V and 3 from J, leaving 20 bases between them. CDR3 length equals 16 residues. The germline CDR1 and CDR2 sequences are SEHNR and FQNEAQ (reference sequence).

This clonotype was counted ten times or more. The chain has TRBV6-6 and TRBJ2-7; 9 bases match TRBD2. V shed 3 bases and J 7 bases; nucleotides not matched to a gene: 7. There are 14 residues in the CDR3. From germline, CDR1 is MNHNY and CDR2 SVGAGI (reference sequence). The DNA of the CDR3 is TGTGCCAGCAGTTATGGTAGCGGGGGTGGGGAGCAGTACTTC. This sequence encodes CASSYGSGGGEQYF.

In this sample, this clonotype turned up a few times. The chain carries TRBV7-9 and TRBJ2-6; D remains ambiguous. CDR3 length: 12 residues. CDR1 is SEHNR, CDR2 FQNEAQ, per germline (reference sequence). Trimming pared 7 bases from V and 3 bases from J, leaving 4 bases between. The CDR3 DNA reads as TGTGCCAGCACCTTTGGGGCCAACGTCCTGACTTTC. Encoded protein: CASTFGANVLTF.

The CDR3 nucleotides are TGTGCCAGCACGGACCTCCGGGGGGGTAGCAATCAGCCCCAGCATTTT. Residues: CASTDLRGGSNQPQHF. The rearrangement joins TRBV7-9 to TRBJ1-5; D perhaps matches TRBD1 (5 bases). Trimming took 7 bases from V and 0 from J, leaving 16 bases between them. Germline values: CDR1 SEHNR, CDR2 FQNEAQ (reference sequence). There are 16 residues in the CDR3.

This clonotype was detected a few times. V gene TRBV4-2 combines with J gene TRBJ2-3, with 8 positions matching TRBD2. Trimming at V came to 2 bases and at J to 4 bases, leaving 11 bases not matched to a gene. The germline V gene encodes CDR1 LGHNA and CDR2 YNFKEQ. The CDR3 loop spans 17 amino acids. The DNA of the CDR3 is TGTGCCAGCAGCCAATACCCCGCCGGGGGGGCAGCAGATACGCAGTATTTT. This gives the protein CASSQYPAGGAADTQYF.

This rearrangement joins TRBV14 to TRBJ2-7, with D unclear. The length of the CDR3 is 11 residues. Germline CDR1 reads SGHDN; CDR2 reads FVKESK. V lost 3 bases and J 4 bases, leaving 4 bases between the germline ends. The CDR3 sequence is CASSQGYEQYV. CDR3 bases: TGTGCCAGCAGCCAGGGATACGAGCAGTACGTC.

The chain carries TRBV5-1 and TRBJ2-5; 10 bases align to TRBD1. The germline CDR1 and CDR2 sequences are SGHRS and YFSETQ. J gave up 3 bases and V 4 bases, and 6 bases lay outside the gene matches. The length of the CDR3 is 15 residues. CDR3 sequence: CASSRGDRGEETQYF. CDR3 in DNA: TGCGCCAGCAGCCGAGGGGACAGGGGAGAAGAGACCCAGTACTTC.

This chain joins TRBV6-2 or TRBV6-3 and TRBJ2-4; 9 bases are a match to TRBD2. V was clipped by 7 bases and J by 4 bases; unmatched bases: 11. This CDR3 comprises 16 residues. Germline CDR1 MNHEY, CDR2 SVGEGT. CDR3 coding DNA: TGTGCCAGCACCCCCCGGGTAGCGGGGGTGAAAAACATTCAGTACTTC. Translated, it gives CASTPRVAGVKNIQYF.

This chain uses TRBV4-2 with TRBJ2-5; 8 bases match TRBD2. The CDR3 extends over 17 amino acids. The J segment lost 0 bases and the V segment lost 0 bases, leaving 6 bases of the junction unmatched. The V gene's germline CDR1 is LGHNA and CDR2 YNFKEQ. The CDR3 loop is CASSQDPGGSYQETQYF. CDR3 bases: TGTGCCAGCAGCCAAGACCCGGGGGGGTCGTACCAAGAGACCCAGTACTTC.

This sequence joins TRBV7-2 and TRBJ2-3; possibly TRBD1 for D (5 bases). The length of the CDR3 is 15 residues. The germline gives CDR1 SGHTA, CDR2 FQGNSA. The germline V and J ends were trimmed by 3 bases and 2 bases, with 12 bases remaining between them. DNA of the CDR3: TGTGCCAGCAGCTTTCGGCTAGGGGTCACAGATACGCAGTATTTT. The encoded protein is CASSFRLGVTDTQYF.

The gene calls are TRBV5-1 and TRBJ1-2, with D uncertain. CDR1 is SGHRS, CDR2 YFSETQ, per germline. V was shortened by 0 bases and J by 4 bases, with 10 bases between the two germline ends. The CDR3 contains 14 residues. The CDR3 DNA is TGCGCCAGCAGCTTGGAGGTCAGCTTCTATGGCTACACCTTC. It is translated as CASSLEVSFYGYTF.

This clonotype was seen more than once but under ten times. The chain employs TRBV12-3 or TRBV12-4 and TRBJ1-2, with 11 positions matching TRBD1. The V segment lost 6 bases and the J segment 2 bases; nucleotides outside the gene matches: 11. The CDR3 covers 17 residues. The CDR3, as DNA: TGTGCCAGCAGCGCCGGGGACAGGGGGTTTGAGAACTATGGCTACACCTTC. Translated, it gives CASSAGDRGFENYGYTF.

A few counts support this clonotype. V and J are TRBV7-9 and TRBJ1-6; D uncertain. The germline gives CDR1 SEHNR, CDR2 FQNEAQ (reference sequence). V shed 1 base and J shed 4 bases, with 11 bases lying between them. The CDR3 runs 16 residues. Here the CDR3 DNA reads TGTGCCAGCAGCTTAGGGGATGCAGCGTATAATTCACCCCTCCACTTT. This encodes CASSLGDAAYNSPLHF.

The chain couples TRBV4-3 to TRBJ2-7; D is unresolved. This CDR3 has 13 amino acids. Germline CDR1 reads LGHNA; CDR2 reads YSLEER. The V end was cut by 1 base, the J end by 4 bases, with 8 bases between. CDR3 sequence reads: CASSQGHGYEQYF. CDR3 DNA: TGCGCCAGCAGCCAAGGCCACGGATACGAGCAGTACTTC.

The gene calls are TRBV6-2 or TRBV6-3 and TRBJ1-1, with unresolved D. This CDR3 is built from 14 residues. Germline CDR1 MNHEY, CDR2 SVGEGT. The V end lost 6 bases, the J end lost 0 bases, and 11 bases lay between the germline ends. CDR3 protein: CASSFEGMNTEAFF. The CDR3 coding sequence is TGTGCCAGCAGCTTTGAGGGTATGAACACTGAAGCTTTCTTT.